The clone carrying this TCR beta chain was observed a few times. As yet, its antigen is unknown. This specimen comes from a study of beta chain features in type 1 diabetes. Since all of the isolated RNA was reverse transcribed, expressed TCRB transcripts were what got sequenced. Repertoires were generated with immunoSEQ multiplex PCR, while TCRdb's copy carries only in-frame clones and drops some. There are more than 550,000 clones in the sample; 11% to 15% occur only once, and 0.03% to 0.045% lies in the top ten. In germline, CDR1 is SGHAT, CDR2 FQNNGV. The junction had 6 bases not matched to a gene; V was cut back by 8 bases and J by 5 bases. This CDR3 comprises 14 residues. Study-wide points: In the patient group, naive, central memory and Treg TCRB repertoires seemed more alike than in the healthy donor group. When Type 1 diabetes patients were examined, their TCRB CDR3s proved moderately but significantly shorter in all four CD4+ subsets.

The specimen was naive CD4+ T cells from blood. J is TRBJ2-1 and V is TRBV11-2, with 10 bases identical to TRBD2. This receptor was taken from a man aged 18-30 years with type 1 diabetes. CDR3 nucleotides: TGTGCCAGCTTTAGCGGGAGGCGAAACAATGAGCAGTTCTTC. Amino acid sequence: CASFSGRRNNEQFF. Full variable domain (rest looked up from reference TRBV11-2 and TRBJ2-1): EAGVAQSPRYKIIEKRQSVAFWCNPISGHATLYWYQQILGQGPKLLIQFQNNGVVDDSQLPKDRFSAERLKGVDSTLKIQPAKLEDSAVYLCASFSGRRNNEQFFGPGTRLTVL.